A single sample gave rise to the 17 T cell receptor beta chains below, sequenced in a study of radiotherapy plus CTLA-4 blockade in lung cancer. Assay: immunoSEQ multiplex PCR; the TCRdb copy retains only in-frame clones and omits some. In the table there are about 120,000 clones, approximately 90% of which are singletons. Sample: peripheral blood, taken from a patient treated with radiotherapy plus ipilimumab. These receptors were obtained from a human donor with non-small cell lung cancer that progressed on radiotherapy plus ipilimumab.

V gene TRBV30 combines with J gene TRBJ2-3, with D perhaps being TRBD1 or TRBD2 (5 bases each). V lost 2 bases and J lost 4, with 16 bases in between. Germline-derived CDR1 and CDR2 are GTSNPN and SVGIG (reference sequence). CDR3 size: 15 residues. The CDR3 loop reads CAWSPGTGAPDTQYF. CDR3 in DNA: TGTGCCTGGAGTCCTGGGACCGGAGCCCCAGATACGCAGTATTTT.

The rearrangement links TRBV7-9 to TRBJ2-5; possible D gene TRBD2, 6 bases. CDR1 SEHNR and CDR2 FQNEAQ come from the germline V gene (reference sequence). CDR3 length: 14 residues. Deletions cut 4 bases from V and 5 bases from J, with 14 bases between. The chain's CDR3 is CASSYPGRGETQYF. The CDR3, as DNA: TGTGCCAGCAGCTATCCCGGACGGGGGGAGACCCAGTACTTC.

The chain couples TRBV27 to TRBJ1-1; D is perhaps TRBD1 (5 bases). Germline V lookup: CDR1 MNHEY, CDR2 SMNVEV (reference sequence). CDR3 size: 13 residues. V lost 4 bases, J lost 4 bases, and 10 bases lay in between. The CDR3 spells CASSWGGGTEAFF. The CDR3 DNA sequence: TGTGCCAGCAGTTGGGGGGGTGGCACTGAAGCTTTCTTT.

The chain uses TRBV6-1 and TRBJ2-1; 9 bases match TRBD1. This CDR3 contains 13 residues. The junction had 5 bases not matched to a gene; V was cut back by 8 bases and J by 6 bases. CDR1 and CDR2 from the germline V gene are MNHNS and SASEGT. CDR3 sequence reads: CASAPTGGNEQFF. DNA of the CDR3: TGTGCCAGCGCCCCGACAGGGGGCAATGAGCAGTTCTTC.

The chain uses TRBV5-1 and TRBJ1-1; D might be TRBD1 (5 bases). Trimming shortened V by 4 bases and J by 1 base, and 11 bases separated the two germline ends. The CDR3 has 14 residues. The germline CDR1 and CDR2 sequences are SGHRS and YFSETQ. The CDR3 protein is CASSQGGGNTEAFF. The CDR3 DNA reads as TGCGCCAGCAGCCAAGGTGGGGGGAACACTGAAGCTTTCTTT. The full variable domain, in which reference TRBV5-1 and TRBJ1-1 provide the parts outside the CDR3, is KAGVTQTPRYLIKTRGQQVTLSCSPISGHRSVSWYQQTPGQGLQFLFEYFSETQRNKGNFPGRFSGRQFSNSRSEMNVSTLELGDSALYLCASSQGGGNTEAFFGQGTRLTVV.

The V and J genes are TRBV29-1 and TRBJ1-1, with D uncertain. CDR3 length: 15 amino acids. The V and J ends lost 6 bases and 0 bases respectively, with 17 bases between them. The germline gives CDR1 SQVTM, CDR2 ANQGSEA. This CDR3 reads CSVPVPPGVNTEAFF. The CDR3 DNA reads TGCAGCGTGCCAGTGCCCCCGGGCGTGAACACTGAAGCTTTCTTT.

V and J are TRBV2 and TRBJ2-1, with 7 bases that match TRBD2. The CDR3 sequence is 14 residues long. The J segment lost 5 bases and the V segment lost 6 bases, leaving 7 bases of the junction unmatched. Germline V gene data show CDR1 as SNHLY and CDR2 as FYNNEI. This CDR3 is CASRRGLTNNEQFF. In DNA, the CDR3 is TGTGCCAGCAGACGGGGACTAACAAACAATGAGCAGTTCTTC.

V and J are TRBV29-1 and TRBJ1-2, with 8 bases lining up with TRBD1. The CDR3 runs to 13 residues. Germline CDR1 reads SQVTM; CDR2 reads ANQGSEA. V lost 7 bases and J lost 8; bases outside the gene matches: 12. CDR3 region: CSEQGAINSGYTF. DNA for the CDR3: TGCAGCGAGCAGGGGGCGATAAATTCGGGCTACACCTTC.

V and J are TRBV11-3 and TRBJ2-7, with 8 bases that match TRBD1. With V trimmed by 5 bases and J by 3 bases, 9 bases remained unmatched. CDR1 is SGHNT and CDR2 is YENEEA in the germline V gene. The CDR3 is made up of 15 amino acids. CDR3 sequence reads: CASSLGQGYFYEQYF. CDR3 nucleotide sequence: TGTGCCAGCAGCCTTGGACAGGGATATTTCTACGAGCAGTACTTC. Filled out from reference TRBV11-3 and TRBJ2-7, the complete variable domain reads EAGVVQSPRYKIIEKKQPVAFWCNPISGHNTLYWYLQNLGQGPELLIRYENEEAVDDSQLPKDRFSAERLKGVDSTLKIQPAELGDSAVYLCASSLGQGYFYEQYFGPGTRLTVT.

The chain employs TRBV6-6 and TRBJ2-7; 13 nucleotides line up with TRBD2. Unmatched junction bases numbered 7, after V lost 5 bases and J lost 6 bases. Germline values: CDR1 MNHNY, CDR2 SVGAGI (reference sequence). This CDR3 region has 15 residues. The chain's CDR3 is CASSTGLAGTSEQYF. In DNA, the CDR3 is TGTGCCAGCAGTACGGGACTAGCGGGGACTTCCGAGCAGTACTTC.

The chain uses TRBV19 and TRBJ1-1; TRBD1 is a possible D gene (5 bases). V was trimmed by 4 bases and J by 4 bases, leaving 10 bases between them. The V gene's germline CDR1 is LNHDA and CDR2 SQIVND (reference sequence). CDR3 length equals 13 residues. The CDR3 sequence is CASSSGARTEAFF. DNA of the CDR3: TGTGCCAGTAGTAGCGGGGCGCGCACTGAAGCTTTCTTT.

Comment on this clone: Other nucleotide sequences in the sample specify the same CDR3. CDR3 sequence reads: CASSLEGRGNQPQHF. As DNA, the CDR3 is TGCGCCAGCAGCTTGGAGGGCAGGGGGAATCAGCCCCAGCATTTT. This chain joins TRBV5-1 and TRBJ1-5, with 7 bases aligning to TRBD1. Losses at the gene ends were 0 bases for V and 4 bases for J; bases not matched to a gene: 4. The CDR3 runs to 15 residues. Germline CDR1 SGHRS, CDR2 YFSETQ.

The chain employs TRBV7-6 and TRBJ2-7, with a tentative D call TRBD1 (5 bases). Trimming took 2 bases from V and 2 from J, leaving 16 bases between them. The germline V gene encodes CDR1 SGHVS and CDR2 FNYEAQ. CDR3 length equals 16 residues. As DNA, the CDR3 is TGTGCCAGCAGCTTACTGTCCGGACAAGGGGCCTACGAGCAGTACTTC. Translated, it gives CASSLLSGQGAYEQYF.

The chain has TRBV15 and TRBJ2-7, with D perhaps being TRBD1 or TRBD2 (5 bases each). Trimming removed 0 bases at V and 6 bases at J, with 12 bases between. CDR1 and CDR2 (germline): LNHNV, YYDKDF (reference sequence). This CDR3 has 14 residues. The CDR3 protein is CATSRDVWGTEQYF. The CDR3 bases are TGTGCCACCAGCAGAGATGTTTGGGGGACCGAGCAGTACTTC.

The chain couples TRBV11-2 to TRBJ2-1; 8 bases are a match to TRBD1. This CDR3 has 12 amino acids. The J segment lost 13 bases and the V segment lost 4 bases, leaving 6 bases of the junction unmatched. CDR1 is SGHAT, CDR2 FQNNGV, per germline. The CDR3 DNA is TGTGCCAGCAGCTCCAGGGGGCAGGCTCAGTTCTTC. It encodes CASSSRGQAQFF. The full variable domain, completed using reference TRBV11-2 and TRBJ2-1, is EAGVAQSPRYKIIEKRQSVAFWCNPISGHATLYWYQQILGQGPKLLIQFQNNGVVDDSQLPKDRFSAERLKGVDSTLKIQPAKLEDSAVYLCASSSRGQAQFFGPGTRLTVL.

This clone has just a few counts. This chain uses TRBV19 with TRBJ1-3, with 11 positions matching TRBD1. V gave up 6 bases and J gave up 0 bases; unmatched junction bases: 4. This CDR3 is built from 16 residues. The germline V gene has CDR1 LNHDA and CDR2 SQIVND (reference sequence). CDR3 nucleotides: TGTGCCAGTAGAGGGACAGGGGGGACCTCTGGAAACACCATATATTTT. Amino acids: CASRGTGGTSGNTIYF.

The chain employs TRBV27 and TRBJ2-3; D may correspond to TRBD1 or TRBD2 (5 bases each). This CDR3 comprises 17 residues. CDR1 and CDR2 from the germline V gene are MNHEY and SMNVEV (reference sequence). Trimming removed 7 bases from V and 2 bases from J, with 22 bases in between. CDR3 amino acids: CASTEPGPGPDTDTQYF. For the CDR3, the DNA is TGTGCCAGCACCGAACCCGGGCCGGGACCCGACACAGATACGCAGTATTTT.